This TCR beta chain emerged from a study of cytomegalovirus exposure and HLA in healthy donors. Findings and caveats of the study: Across donors, most TCRs were seen rarely, yet some public ones were widespread. In vitro assays verified that a few CMV-associated chains recognized CMV antigens specifically. The classifier reportedly diagnosed cytomegalovirus status with high specificity and sensitivity. The study designated roughly 160 TCR beta chains cytomegalovirus-associated.

As regards this clone: What it binds is unknown.

Here immunoSEQ multiplex PCR was the method, and the copy in TCRdb shows in-frame clones only, minus some. In the table there are some 200,000 clones, approximately 80% of which are singletons. Sequenced input: PBMCs. This clonotype was sampled from a woman aged 30 to 39 in good health and CMV-seropositive.

The CDR3 loop reads CASSPPSYEQYF. In nucleotides, the CDR3 is TGTGCCAGCAGCCCCCCTTCCTACGAGCAGTACTTC. V and J are TRBV11-1 and TRBJ2-7; D gene ambiguous. The V end was cut by 5 bases, the J end by 1 base, with 6 bases between. The V gene's germline CDR1 is SGHAT and CDR2 FQDESV (reference sequence). The CDR3 is 12 residues long.